The 14 T cell receptor beta chains reported below all come from one sample, sequenced in a study of response to subunit inactivated influenza vaccine. TCRdb analysed the RT-PCR reads with MiXCR anew, one entry per CDR3 protein. Of hundreds of thousands of distinct CDR3 sequences in the sample, around a sixth were seen once. Sequencing was performed on PBMCs from blood, taken 12 days after vaccination. These receptors all stem from a man aged 50 to 59 who received an inactivated influenza vaccine.

This clonotype appeared a few times. The V and J genes are TRBV20-1 and TRBJ1-1; D remains unclear. The CDR3 has 9 amino acids. Germline lookup yields CDR1 DFQATT and CDR2 SNEGSKA (reference sequence). Trimming pared 4 bases from V and 7 bases from J, leaving 4 bases between. CDR3 amino acids: CSAIHEAFF. DNA of the CDR3: TGCAGTGCTATCCATGAAGCTTTCTTT.

The chain recombines TRBV7-2 with TRBJ2-7, with D possibly being TRBD2 (7 bases). Deletions cut 0 bases from V and 6 bases from J, with 15 bases between. Germline V CDR1 and CDR2: SGHTA, FQGNSA. The CDR3 has 15 amino acids. The CDR3 DNA reads as TGTGCCAGCAGCTTAGCGGCGGGGGCGCAAACCGAGCAGTACTTC. This translates into CASSLAAGAQTEQYF.

The table lists this clonotype with many counts. This sequence joins TRBV12-3 or TRBV12-4 and TRBJ2-2; D ambiguous. V lost 6 bases, J lost 1 base, and 6 bases lay in between. This CDR3 has 13 residues. As DNA, the CDR3 is TGTGCCAGCAGGGAAGGGAACACCGGGGAGCTGTTTTTT. This sequence encodes CASREGNTGELFF.

This clonotype was seen many times. The V call is TRBV7-9, the J call TRBJ1-1; the D is unclear. With 2 bases removed from V and 1 base from J, the gap between germline ends came to 8 bases. There are 14 residues in the CDR3. The germline V gene has CDR1 SEHNR and CDR2 FQNEAQ (reference sequence). The CDR3 coding sequence is TGTGCCAGCAGCTTATCAGTCGGGAACACTGAAGCTTTCTTT. It encodes CASSLSVGNTEAFF.

The rearrangement uses TRBV12-3 or TRBV12-4 and TRBJ2-7; 8 bases agree with TRBD1. The ends lost 7 bases at V and 0 bases at J; junction bases unmatched: 5. CDR3 length: 14 residues. Written as DNA, the CDR3 is TGTGCCAGCAAGCCGGGACAGGCCTCCTACGAGCAGTACTTC. This gives the protein CASKPGQASYEQYF.

This chain joins TRBV3-1 and TRBJ2-7; no clear D. This CDR3 spans 13 amino acids. In germline, CDR1 is LGHDT, CDR2 YNNKEL (reference sequence). V lost 0 bases, J lost 3 bases, and 6 bases lay in between. CDR3 protein: CASSQDPDYEQYF. The CDR3 coding sequence is TGTGCCAGCAGCCAAGATCCGGACTACGAGCAGTACTTC.

This rearrangement joins TRBV5-1 to TRBJ2-2, with unresolved D. V was trimmed by 3 bases and J by 2 bases, leaving 14 bases between them. The germline gives CDR1 SGHRS, CDR2 YFSETQ. The CDR3 loop spans 16 amino acids. The CDR3 DNA follows: TGCGCCAGCAGCTCCATTTCGGTCAGTAACACCGGGGAGCTGTTTTTT. This translates into CASSSISVSNTGELFF. The full variable domain, in which reference TRBV5-1 and TRBJ2-2 provide the parts outside the CDR3, is KAGVTQTPRYLIKTRGQQVTLSCSPISGHRSVSWYQQTPGQGLQFLFEYFSETQRNKGNFPGRFSGRQFSNSRSEMNVSTLELGDSALYLCASSSISVSNTGELFFGEGSRLTVL.

The chain carries TRBV6-1 and TRBJ1-1; 7 bases are shared with TRBD1. The CDR3 runs to 15 residues. CDR1 is MNHNS, CDR2 SASEGT, per germline. Trimming took 5 bases from V and 5 from J; bases not matched to a gene: 11. The CDR3 DNA reads as TGTGCCAGCAGTCTCCGACAGGGCCGGGGGACTGAAGCTTTCTTT. Its protein is CASSLRQGRGTEAFF.

This clonotype was detected only once. This chain uses TRBV12-3 or TRBV12-4 with TRBJ2-7, with 12 bases identical to TRBD1. Trimming removed 5 bases from V and 6 bases from J; junction bases left unmatched: 5. CDR3 length equals 14 residues. In nucleotides, the CDR3 is TGTGCCAGCAGTGCGGGACAGGGGGCTGGCGAGCAGTACTTC. This translates into CASSAGQGAGEQYF.

This chain uses TRBV29-1 with TRBJ2-7; TRBD1 matches at 8 bases. Germline CDR1 reads SQVTM; CDR2 reads ANQGSEA. V trimming: 6 bases; J trimming: 2 bases; junction bases outside the gene matches: 6. This CDR3 region has 13 residues. The CDR3 here is CSVTPGQAYEQYF. The CDR3 nucleotides read TGCAGCGTCACACCGGGACAGGCCTACGAGCAGTACTTC.

The V gene is TRBV5-1, the J gene TRBJ2-2; D unclear. With 5 bases removed from V and 4 bases from J, the gap between germline ends came to 9 bases. This CDR3 contains 13 residues. CDR1 is SGHRS and CDR2 is YFSETQ in the germline V gene. The CDR3 bases are TGCGCCAGCAGTGCTACTTCCACCGGGGAGCTGTTTTTT. Translating gives CASSATSTGELFF.

The chain recombines TRBV12-3 or TRBV12-4 with TRBJ2-2; D uncertain. CDR3 size: 13 residues. V was shortened by 6 bases and J by 5 bases, with 10 bases between the two germline ends. The CDR3 is CASRPLETGELFF. CDR3 DNA: TGTGCCAGCAGGCCATTGGAGACCGGGGAGCTGTTTTTT.

This clonotype was seen a few times. V usage is TRBV7-2 and J usage is TRBJ2-1, with 7 positions matching TRBD2. The CDR3 is 15 amino acids. The germline V gene encodes CDR1 SGHTA and CDR2 FQGNSA. The ends lost 6 bases at V and 4 bases at J; junction bases unmatched: 9. The CDR3 coding sequence is TGTGCCAGCAGTCTTGAACGTAGCGGGTACAATGAGCAGTTCTTC. Translated: CASSLERSGYNEQFF.

J is TRBJ2-2 and V is TRBV30, with TRBD2 identical over 11 bases. The V gene's germline CDR1 is GTSNPN and CDR2 SVGIG (reference sequence). The V and J ends lost 3 bases and 6 bases, in that order; junction bases with no gene match: 3. The CDR3 extends over 14 amino acids. The CDR3 protein is CAWRRGLAAGELFF. The DNA of the CDR3 is TGTGCCTGGAGGAGGGGACTAGCGGCCGGGGAGCTGTTTTTT.